This T cell receptor (beta chain) comes out of a study of cytomegalovirus exposure and HLA in healthy donors. Worth noting for this clone: Its cognate antigen is unknown.

Trimming took 7 bases from V and 6 from J, leaving 9 bases between them. The germline gives CDR1 MNHEY, CDR2 SMNVEV (reference sequence). CDR3 size: 11 residues. The PCR had 60 Vbeta and 13 Jbeta primers. Produced via immunoSEQ multiplex PCR; TCRdb's table is partial and in-frame only. The table lists about 220,000 clones, about four fifths of them singletons. Whole-study results and caveats: Donors belonging to an Asian-associated ancestry cluster reportedly showed fewer N-insertions in productive TCRs than the roughly 670-donor mean, according to what a later analysis found.

Sequencing was done on a sample of PBMCs. This rearrangement joins TRBV27 to TRBJ1-2; D gene unclear. This receptor was identified in a woman in her 40s in good health and CMV-seropositive. The CDR3 bases are TGTGCCAGCACCCCCGGGGATGGCTACACCTTC. The encoded protein is CASTPGDGYTF.